This TCR beta chain was sequenced for a study of blood T cell repertoires in COVID-19. Study details: The United States, Italy and Spain provided the acute and convalescent COVID-19 samples. The cDNA or gDNA used as material had been derived from T cells, B-cell-depleted T cells, or PBMCs.

The CDR3 length is 14 residues. J was trimmed by 6 bases and V by 5 bases; bases with no gene match: 8. Germline lookup yields CDR1 LNHDA and CDR2 SQIVND (reference sequence). As originally analysed: It was from reference gene primer amplification that nucleated cell counts were estimated. Clones were sequenced by immunoSEQ multiplex PCR, and TCRdb holds only the in-frame ones, with some missing. The DNA was the basis for D and trimming; V, J and clone size are from that table. The sample has a few hundred thousand clones; around 87% are singletons. The gene calls are TRBV19 and TRBJ1-1, with 8 bases matching TRBD1. Sequenced input: peripheral blood. The TCR originated in a woman aged 45-65 years who had recovered from COVID-19. The CDR3: CASSPQGAISEAFF. CDR3 nucleotides: TGTGCCAGTAGTCCCCAGGGGGCGATCTCTGAAGCTTTCTTT.